These 10 T cell receptor beta chains share one sample of origin, sequenced in a study of regulatory T cells in long-lasting Graves disease. Investigators prepared the TCR beta libraries by applying iRepertoire HTBI primers and Arm-PCR of CDR3 regions. TCRdb independently ran MiXCR on the multiplex PCR reads; one entry per CDR3 protein. This sample has under 300,000 distinct CDR3 sequences; more than 15% occur once, and the top ten carry around 13%. Noted time point: newly diagnosed GD, antithyroid drugs for less than 3 months. PBMC-extracted RNA yielded the TCR library. This sample also appeared in a second study, on T cells in Graves' hyperthyroidism and ophthalmopathy.

The source was peripheral blood mononuclear cells (PBMCs), collected at new diagnosis, from a patient treated with antithyroid drugs. Every receptor here comes from a woman between 25 and 40 years old with Graves disease.

This clonotype showed up many times. The V gene is TRBV20-1, the J gene TRBJ1-1, with D possibly TRBD1 on 6 matching bases. Between the trimmed V and J ends, which lost 0 bases and 0 bases, there was a span of 14 bases. CDR1 is DFQATT, CDR2 SNEGSKA, per germline (reference sequence). The CDR3 consists of 16 residues. The CDR3 DNA follows: TGCAGTGCTAGAGAGCAGGGGAACCTCATGAACACTGAAGCTTTCTTT. This gives the protein CSAREQGNLMNTEAFF.

This clonotype came up many times. V usage is TRBV27 and J usage is TRBJ2-7, with D unclear. Trimming pared 8 bases from V and 1 base from J, leaving 15 bases between. Germline CDR1 and CDR2: MNHEY and SMNVEV (reference sequence). This CDR3 spans 14 amino acids. In DNA form, the CDR3 reads TGTGCCAGCTCTAGACGGACGGAATCCTACGAGCAGTACTTC. Protein product: CASSRRTESYEQYF.

This clonotype was counted only a few times. The chain recombines TRBV24-1 with TRBJ2-2; 11 bases align to TRBD1. Germline values: CDR1 KGHDR, CDR2 SFDVKD. This CDR3 is 18 amino acids long. Trimming took 4 bases from V and 2 from J; bases not matched to a gene: 8. Here the CDR3 reads CATSDPGTGGPNTGELFF. The CDR3 bases are TGTGCCACCAGTGACCCCGGGACAGGGGGTCCCAACACCGGGGAGCTGTTTTTT.

This clonotype was counted many times. The chain carries TRBV18 and TRBJ1-4; D is ambiguous. Trimming stripped 3 bases from V and 3 bases from J, with 14 bases between. The CDR3 has 16 residues. The germline CDR1 and CDR2 sequences are KGHSH and LQKENI. The CDR3 here is CASSPQLLAPNEKLFF. In DNA form, the CDR3 reads TGTGCCAGCTCACCTCAACTTCTGGCCCCTAATGAAAAACTGTTTTTT.

This clonotype was seen a few times. The rearrangement uses TRBV19 and TRBJ1-5; a possible D gene is TRBD1 (6 bases). The CDR3 spans 17 residues. The germline V and J ends were trimmed by 5 bases and 6 bases, with 23 bases remaining between them. Per the germline V gene, CDR1 is LNHDA and CDR2 is SQIVND (reference sequence). CDR3 sequence reads: CASSPRRGRGGLQPQHF. The CDR3 bases are TGTGCCAGTAGTCCCCGAAGGGGGAGGGGGGGCCTTCAGCCCCAGCATTTT.

The sample holds many counts of this clonotype. The chain recombines TRBV6-1 with TRBJ1-2; possibly TRBD1 for D (6 bases). Per germline, CDR1 MNHNS and CDR2 SASEGT. Trimming removed 2 bases at V and 6 bases at J, with 16 bases between. The CDR3 is 15 amino acids. For the CDR3, the DNA is TGTGCCAGCAGTGAAATGGTGTGGACAGAAGATGGCTACACCTTC. It encodes CASSEMVWTEDGYTF.

The table lists this clonotype with many counts. The chain couples TRBV6-1 to TRBJ1-4, with 8 bases that match TRBD1. The CDR3 contains 13 residues. With V trimmed by 6 bases and J by 8 bases, 5 bases remained unmatched. Germline V gene sequence: CDR1 MNHNS, CDR2 SASEGT. The CDR3 nucleotides are TGTGCCAGCAGGGACAGGGTGGGGGAAAAACTGTTTTTT. It yields the protein CASRDRVGEKLFF.

The rearrangement uses TRBV7-9 and TRBJ1-5; no clear D gene. This CDR3 has 16 residues. V was shortened by 0 bases and J by 0 bases, with 9 bases between the two germline ends. Germline values: CDR1 SEHNR, CDR2 FQNEAQ (reference sequence). CDR3 nucleotides: TGTGCCAGCAGCTTAGCCGGGAGCTATAGCAATCAGCCCCAGCATTTT. It translates to CASSLAGSYSNQPQHF.

This clonotype has at least ten counts. This chain links TRBV4-1 with TRBJ2-7, with D unclear. V was cut by 3 bases and J by 5 bases, with 8 bases left in between. The CDR3 is 12 residues long. Germline CDR1 reads MGHRA; CDR2 reads YSYEKL. The CDR3 spells CASSQVGNEQYF. The CDR3, as DNA: TGCGCCAGCAGCCAGGTTGGTAACGAGCAGTACTTC.

There are many counts of this clonotype. The chain couples TRBV29-1 to TRBJ1-3; 8 bases are shared with TRBD1. The germline gives CDR1 SQVTM, CDR2 ANQGSEA. After removal of 1 base from V and 3 bases from J, the junction contained 8 bases not matched to a gene. The CDR3 is 16 amino acids. The CDR3 loop is CSVEGPARGHGNTIYF. Here the CDR3 DNA reads TGCAGCGTTGAAGGTCCGGCCAGGGGGCATGGAAACACCATATATTTT.